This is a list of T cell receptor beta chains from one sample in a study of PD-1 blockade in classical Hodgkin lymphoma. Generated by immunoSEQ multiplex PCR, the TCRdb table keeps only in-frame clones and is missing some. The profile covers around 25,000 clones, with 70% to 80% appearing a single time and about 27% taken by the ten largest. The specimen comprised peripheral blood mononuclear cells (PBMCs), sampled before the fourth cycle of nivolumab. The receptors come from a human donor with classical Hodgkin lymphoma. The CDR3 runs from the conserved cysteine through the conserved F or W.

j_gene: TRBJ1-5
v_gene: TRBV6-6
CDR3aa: CASSYEGRQPQHF

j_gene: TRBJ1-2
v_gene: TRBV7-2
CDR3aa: CASTAGVGDYGYTF

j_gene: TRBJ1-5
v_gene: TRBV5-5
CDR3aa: CASSQDRNQPQHF

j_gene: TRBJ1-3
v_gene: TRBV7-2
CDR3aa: CASSPQGRTGNTIYF

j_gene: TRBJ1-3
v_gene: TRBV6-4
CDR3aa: CASRTGTEGNTIYF

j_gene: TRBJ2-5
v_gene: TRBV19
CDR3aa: CASSRGPGETQYF

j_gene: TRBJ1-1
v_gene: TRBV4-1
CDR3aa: CASSQELWRNTEAFF

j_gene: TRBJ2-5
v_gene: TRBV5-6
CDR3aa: CASRREGGETQYF

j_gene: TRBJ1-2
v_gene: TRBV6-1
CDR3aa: CASSEFALITYGYTF

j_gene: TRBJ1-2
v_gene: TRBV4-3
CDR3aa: CASSQDTGAGYGYTF

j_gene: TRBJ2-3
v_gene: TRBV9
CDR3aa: CASSVVSGGLTDTQYF

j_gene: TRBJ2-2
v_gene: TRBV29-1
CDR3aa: CSAEGTANTGELFF

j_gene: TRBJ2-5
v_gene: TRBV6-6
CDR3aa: CASSYSGLAQETQYF

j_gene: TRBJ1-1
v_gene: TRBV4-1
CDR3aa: CASSQREGGTEAFF

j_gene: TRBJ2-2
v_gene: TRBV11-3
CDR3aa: CASSLSGTVNTGELFF

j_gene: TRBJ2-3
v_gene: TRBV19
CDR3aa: CASSIGASSTDTQYF

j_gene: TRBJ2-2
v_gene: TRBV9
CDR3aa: CASSSLGGGNTGELFF

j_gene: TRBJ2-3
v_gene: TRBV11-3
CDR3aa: CASSAALQGGYSDTQYF

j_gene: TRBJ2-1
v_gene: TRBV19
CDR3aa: CASTPSSGGSYEQFF

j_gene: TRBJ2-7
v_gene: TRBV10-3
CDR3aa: CAISESILRTGGSYEQYF

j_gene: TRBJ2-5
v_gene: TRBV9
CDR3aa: CASSVAAAQETQYF

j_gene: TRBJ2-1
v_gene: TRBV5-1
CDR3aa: CASSSGGAYNEQFF

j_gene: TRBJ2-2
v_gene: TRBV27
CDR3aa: CASSLWAGNLNTGELFF

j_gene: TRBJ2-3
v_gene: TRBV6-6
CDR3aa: CASRAGALSEADTQYF

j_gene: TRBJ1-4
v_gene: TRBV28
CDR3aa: CASSFPRVNEKLFF

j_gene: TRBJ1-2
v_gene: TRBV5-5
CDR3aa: CASSLTGAYYGYTF

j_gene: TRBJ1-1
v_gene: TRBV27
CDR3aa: CASSPAPANTEAFF

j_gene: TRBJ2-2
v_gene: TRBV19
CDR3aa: CASSIFGGTSGVNTGELFF

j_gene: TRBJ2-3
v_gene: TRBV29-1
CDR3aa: CSVESDRATDTQYF

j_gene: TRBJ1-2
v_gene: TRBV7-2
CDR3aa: CASSPGGTSNYGYTF

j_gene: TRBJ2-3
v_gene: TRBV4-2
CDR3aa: CASSQDIAGKTSTDTQYF

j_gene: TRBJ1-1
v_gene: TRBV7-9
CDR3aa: CASSREYTEAFF

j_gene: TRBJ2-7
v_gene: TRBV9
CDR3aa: CASSLRGTSYEQYF

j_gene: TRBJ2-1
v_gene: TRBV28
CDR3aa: CASSNWGGERLEQFF

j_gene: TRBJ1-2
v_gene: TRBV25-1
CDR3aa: CASSEEGWDYGYTF

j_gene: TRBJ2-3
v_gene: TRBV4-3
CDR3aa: CASSRQAGDEDTQYF

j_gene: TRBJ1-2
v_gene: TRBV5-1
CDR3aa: CASSLWGRGYTF

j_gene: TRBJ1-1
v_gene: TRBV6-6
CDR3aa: CASNPGPGEAFF

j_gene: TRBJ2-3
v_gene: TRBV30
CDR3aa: CAWSASGVLTDTQYF

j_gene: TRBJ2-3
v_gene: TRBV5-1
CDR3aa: CASSFQRGATDTQYF

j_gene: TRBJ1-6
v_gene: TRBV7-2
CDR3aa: CASRNTGGYNSPLHF

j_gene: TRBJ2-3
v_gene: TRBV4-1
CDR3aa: CASSQGAGAVTDTQYF

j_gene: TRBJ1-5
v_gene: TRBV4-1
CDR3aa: CASSQDQFGGDPNQPQHF

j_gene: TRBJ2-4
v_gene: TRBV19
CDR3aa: CASSILAGLAKNIQYF

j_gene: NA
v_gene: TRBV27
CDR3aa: CASSPHTGYEQYF

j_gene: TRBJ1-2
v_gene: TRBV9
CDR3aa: CASSVVSTSYGYTF

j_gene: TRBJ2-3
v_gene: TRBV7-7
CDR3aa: CASSLARRDTQYF

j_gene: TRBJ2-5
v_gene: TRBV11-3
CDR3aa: CASSYRPGETQYF

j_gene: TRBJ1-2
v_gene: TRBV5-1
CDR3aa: CASSLAGQGTNYGYTF

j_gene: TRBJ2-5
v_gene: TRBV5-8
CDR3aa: CASSSDRSFMRTQYF

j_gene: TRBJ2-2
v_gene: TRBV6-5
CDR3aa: CASSTFHRGTGELFF

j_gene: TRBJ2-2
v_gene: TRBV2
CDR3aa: CASRQGAANTGELFF